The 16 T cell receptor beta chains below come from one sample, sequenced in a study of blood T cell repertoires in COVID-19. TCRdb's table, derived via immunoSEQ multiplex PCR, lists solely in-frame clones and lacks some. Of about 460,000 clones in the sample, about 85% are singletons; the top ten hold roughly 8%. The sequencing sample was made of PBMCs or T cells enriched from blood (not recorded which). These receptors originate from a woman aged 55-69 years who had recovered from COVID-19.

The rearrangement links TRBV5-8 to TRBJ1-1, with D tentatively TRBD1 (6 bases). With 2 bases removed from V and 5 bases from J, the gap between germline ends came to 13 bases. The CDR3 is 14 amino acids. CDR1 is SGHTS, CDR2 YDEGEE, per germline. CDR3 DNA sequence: TGTGCCAGCAGCTTCACCAGGGGATGGACTGAAGCTTTCTTT. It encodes CASSFTRGWTEAFF.

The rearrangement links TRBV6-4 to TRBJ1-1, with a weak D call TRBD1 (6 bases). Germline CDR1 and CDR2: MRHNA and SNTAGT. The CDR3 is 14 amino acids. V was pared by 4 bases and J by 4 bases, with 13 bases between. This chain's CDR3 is CASSAQGKGTEAFF. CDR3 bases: TGTGCCAGCAGTGCACAGGGCAAAGGCACTGAAGCTTTCTTT.

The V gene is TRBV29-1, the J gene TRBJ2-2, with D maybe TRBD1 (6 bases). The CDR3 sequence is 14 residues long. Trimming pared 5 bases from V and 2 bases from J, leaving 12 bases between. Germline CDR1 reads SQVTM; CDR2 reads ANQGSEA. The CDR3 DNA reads TGCAGCGTTTCTGGACAGCACAACACCGGGGAGCTGTTTTTT. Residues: CSVSGQHNTGELFF.

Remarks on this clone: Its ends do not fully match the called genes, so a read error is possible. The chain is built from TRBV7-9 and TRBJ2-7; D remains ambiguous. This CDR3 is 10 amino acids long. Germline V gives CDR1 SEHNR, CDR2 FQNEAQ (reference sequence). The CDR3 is CASSSDEQYF. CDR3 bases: TGTGCCAGCAGCTCCGACGAGCAGTACTTC.

The CDR3 loop is CASSLVADFYGYTF. The DNA for the CDR3 is TGTGCCAGCAGCTTGGTAGCAGATTTCTATGGCTACACCTTC. This rearrangement joins TRBV5-6 to TRBJ1-2; D uncertain. Germline CDR1 SGHDT, CDR2 YYEEEE. Between the trimmed V and J ends, which lost 0 bases and 4 bases, there was a span of 10 bases. CDR3 length: 14 amino acids.

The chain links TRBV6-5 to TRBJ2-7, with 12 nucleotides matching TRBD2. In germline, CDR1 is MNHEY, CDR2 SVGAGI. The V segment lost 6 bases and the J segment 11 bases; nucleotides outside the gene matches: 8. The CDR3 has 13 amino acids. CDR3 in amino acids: CASRKTSGGPKYV. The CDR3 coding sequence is TGTGCCAGCAGGAAAACTAGCGGGGGGCCAAAGTACGTC.

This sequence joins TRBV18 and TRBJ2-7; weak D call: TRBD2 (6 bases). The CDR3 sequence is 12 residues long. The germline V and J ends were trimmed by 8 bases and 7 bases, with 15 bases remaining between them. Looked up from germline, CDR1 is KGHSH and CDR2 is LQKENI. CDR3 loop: CASRDSPGEQYV. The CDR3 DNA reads TGTGCCAGCCGGGACTCGCCTGGTGAGCAGTACGTC.

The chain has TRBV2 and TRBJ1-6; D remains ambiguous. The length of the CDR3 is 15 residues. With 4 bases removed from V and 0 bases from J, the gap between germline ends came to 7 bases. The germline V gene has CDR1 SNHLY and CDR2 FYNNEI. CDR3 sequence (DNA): TGTGCCAGCAGTGCCTCGGTCTCCTATAATTCACCCCTCCACTTT. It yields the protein CASSASVSYNSPLHF.

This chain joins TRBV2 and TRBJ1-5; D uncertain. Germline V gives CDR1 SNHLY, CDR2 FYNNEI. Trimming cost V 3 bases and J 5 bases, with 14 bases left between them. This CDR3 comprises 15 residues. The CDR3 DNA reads TGTGCCAGCAGTGACGGGTCGAATCGTTATCAGCCCCAGCATTTT. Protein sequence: CASSDGSNRYQPQHF.

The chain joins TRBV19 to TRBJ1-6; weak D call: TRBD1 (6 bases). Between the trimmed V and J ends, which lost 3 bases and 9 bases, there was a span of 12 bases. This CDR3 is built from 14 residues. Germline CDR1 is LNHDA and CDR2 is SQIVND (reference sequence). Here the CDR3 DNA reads TGTGCCAGTAGTATGAAGGGGGTGAGTTCACCCCTCCACTTT. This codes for CASSMKGVSSPLHF.

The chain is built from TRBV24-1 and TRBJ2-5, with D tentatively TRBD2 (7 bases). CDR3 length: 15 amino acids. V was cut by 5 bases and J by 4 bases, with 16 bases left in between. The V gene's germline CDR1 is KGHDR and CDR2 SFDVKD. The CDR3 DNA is TGTGCCACCAGTGCCCCCGGGGGGCGCAGAGAGACCCAGTACTTC. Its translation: CATSAPGGRRETQYF.

The CDR3 loop reads CASSYFPGHINEKLFF. CDR3 DNA: TGCGCCAGCAGCTACTTTCCAGGACACATAAATGAAAAACTGTTTTTT. The chain is built from TRBV5-1 and TRBJ1-4; possibly TRBD1 for D (5 bases). Germline CDR1 SGHRS, CDR2 YFSETQ. The length of the CDR3 is 16 residues. The ends were cut back, 3 bases at V and 5 bases at J, with 17 bases in the middle.

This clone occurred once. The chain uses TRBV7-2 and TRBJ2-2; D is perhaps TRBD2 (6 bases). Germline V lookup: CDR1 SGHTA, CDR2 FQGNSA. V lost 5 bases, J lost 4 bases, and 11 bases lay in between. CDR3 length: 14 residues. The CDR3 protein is CASSRTTGTGELFF. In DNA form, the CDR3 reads TGTGCCAGCAGCCGGACTACAGGCACCGGGGAGCTGTTTTTT.

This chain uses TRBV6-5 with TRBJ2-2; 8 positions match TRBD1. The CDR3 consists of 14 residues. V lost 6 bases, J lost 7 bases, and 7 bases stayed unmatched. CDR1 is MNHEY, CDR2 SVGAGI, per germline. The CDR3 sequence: CASSGQGRGGELFF. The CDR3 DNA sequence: TGTGCCAGCAGCGGACAGGGACGGGGCGGGGAGCTGTTTTTT.

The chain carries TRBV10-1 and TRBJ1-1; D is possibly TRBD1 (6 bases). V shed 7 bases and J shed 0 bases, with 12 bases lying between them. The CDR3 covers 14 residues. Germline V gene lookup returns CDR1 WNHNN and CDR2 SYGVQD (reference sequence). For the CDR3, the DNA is TGCGCCAGCAAAATGCAGGGGATGAACACTGAAGCTTTCTTT. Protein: CASKMQGMNTEAFF.

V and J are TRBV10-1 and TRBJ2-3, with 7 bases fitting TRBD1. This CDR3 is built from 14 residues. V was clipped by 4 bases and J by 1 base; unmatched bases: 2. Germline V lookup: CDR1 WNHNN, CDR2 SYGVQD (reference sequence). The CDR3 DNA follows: TGCGCCAGCAGTGCCCAGGGGGGCACAGATACGCAGTATTTT. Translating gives CASSAQGGTDTQYF.